This entry lists 27 T cell receptor beta chains sequenced from one sample in a study of T cell repertoires in cytomegalovirus infection. MiXCR, applied by TCRdb to the reads, yields one record per CDR3 protein. The sample includes roughly 990,000 distinct CDR3 sequences, around a third of them seen just once. Their cognate antigens are unknown. This material consisted of cultured CD8+ T cells from PBMCs, taken from culture after CMV antigen stimulation. Every receptor here comes from a human donor in good health (CMV status not recorded). Some clones in this sample may be carry-over from other donors' samples.

In this sample, this clonotype turned up once. The rearrangement joins TRBV5-6 to TRBJ2-3; 7 nucleotides agree with TRBD1. V lost 4 bases and J lost 2; bases outside the gene matches: 7. Germline assignment: CDR1 SGHDT and CDR2 YYEEEE. The CDR3 runs 15 residues. The CDR3 is CASSQGQQFTDTQYF. The CDR3 bases are TGTGCCAGCAGCCAGGGACAGCAGTTCACAGATACGCAGTATTTT.

The chain uses TRBV7-9 and TRBJ2-7; TRBD1 might be the D (5 bases). The V end lost 4 bases, the J end lost 6 bases, and 10 bases lay between the germline ends. Germline values: CDR1 SEHNR, CDR2 FQNEAQ (reference sequence). This CDR3 region has 12 residues. As DNA, the CDR3 is TGTGCCAGCAGCTCCTCAGGGTCCGAGCAGTACTTC. This sequence encodes CASSSSGSEQYF.

This clonotype showed up just a few times. The V and J genes are TRBV6-2 or TRBV6-3 and TRBJ2-1; the match to TRBD2 covers 11 bases. CDR3 length: 15 amino acids. V was pared by 7 bases and J by 7 bases, with 9 bases of the junction left unmatched. CDR1 is MNHEY and CDR2 is SVGEGT in the germline V gene. The CDR3: CASTILAGAHNEQFF. For the CDR3, the DNA is TGTGCCAGCACTATACTAGCGGGGGCCCATAATGAGCAGTTCTTC.

The sample holds one count of this clonotype. CDR3 loop: CASSQVLAGESEQYV. CDR3 DNA: TGCGCCAGCAGCCAAGTTCTGGCAGGGGAGTCCGAGCAGTACGTC. The J gene is TRBJ2-7, the V gene TRBV4-1; tentative D call: TRBD1 (6 bases). The germline V and J ends were trimmed by 1 base and 6 bases, with 16 bases remaining between them. This CDR3 contains 15 residues. Germline assignment: CDR1 MGHRA and CDR2 YSYEKL.

This clonotype was observed a handful of times. The chain couples TRBV6-2 or TRBV6-3 to TRBJ2-7; TRBD1 aligns across 8 bases. V dropped 6 bases and J dropped 2; count of bases not matched to a gene: 12. This CDR3 has 16 amino acids. Germline CDR1 and CDR2: MNHEY and SVGEGT. The CDR3 sequence: CASRPARQGSTYEQYV. CDR3 sequence (DNA): TGTGCCAGCAGGCCCGCCCGACAGGGGTCCACCTACGAGCAGTACGTC.

The chain employs TRBV27 and TRBJ2-2; 9 bases align to TRBD1. CDR1 and CDR2 from the germline V gene are MNHEY and SMNVEV (reference sequence). V lost 6 bases and J lost 7; bases outside the gene matches: 6. This CDR3 has 14 residues. Here the CDR3 DNA reads TGTGCCAGCAGGGAACAGGGGGCGTTCGGGGAGCTGTTTTTT. It yields the protein CASREQGAFGELFF.

This clonotype was seen many times. The gene calls are TRBV12-3 or TRBV12-4 and TRBJ2-1, with D possibly called TRBD1 or TRBD2 (5 bases each). The CDR3 is made up of 17 amino acids. V was pared by 5 bases and J by 0 bases, with 17 bases between. The CDR3 DNA reads as TGTGCCAGCAGTCGGCCAGTGGGGGTCAGCTCCTACAATGAGCAGTTCTTC. Encoded protein: CASSRPVGVSSYNEQFF.

This clonotype occurred a few times. The J gene is TRBJ1-1, the V gene TRBV6-1; the match to TRBD1 covers 7 bases. Germline V CDR1 and CDR2: MNHNS, SASEGT. CDR3 length equals 18 residues. The trim removed 8 bases at V and 1 base at J, leaving 19 bases unmatched. The CDR3 loop is CASGIQYYRTGQNTEAFF. The CDR3 DNA follows: TGTGCCAGCGGAATACAATATTACCGGACAGGACAGAACACTGAAGCTTTCTTT.

This clonotype was seen a few times. V gene TRBV11-2 combines with J gene TRBJ1-6; D is unresolved. From germline, CDR1 is SGHAT and CDR2 FQNNGV. V lost 0 bases to trimming and J lost 0 bases, with 30 bases between them. The CDR3 is 24 amino acids. The CDR3 sequence: CASSLDRSIIRPVNSSSYNSPLHF. Written as DNA, the CDR3 is TGTGCCAGCAGCTTAGATCGGTCAATAATACGGCCAGTTAATAGCAGCTCCTATAATTCACCCCTCCACTTT.

CDR3 in amino acids: CASSFEREPLLAKNIQYF. DNA of the CDR3: TGTGCCAGCAGTTTTGAGCGTGAGCCGCTTCTAGCCAAAAACATTCAGTACTTC. The genes are TRBV12-3 or TRBV12-4 and TRBJ2-4; no clear D. V was pared by 3 bases and J by 0 bases, with 18 bases between. This CDR3 region has 18 residues.

This clonotype appeared a few times. This CDR3 is CASFSMVGELFF. The CDR3 DNA reads TGTGCCAGCTTTTCGATGGTCGGGGAGCTGTTTTTT. The genes are TRBV2 and TRBJ2-2, with unresolved D. CDR1 and CDR2 (germline): SNHLY, FYNNEI. This CDR3 has 12 amino acids. Trimming removed 8 bases from V and 7 bases from J, with 11 bases in between. Full variable domain (outside the CDR3, taken from reference TRBV2 and TRBJ2-2): EPEVTQTPSHQVTQMGQEVILRCVPISNHLYFYWYRQILGQKVEFLVSFYNNEISEKSEIFDDQFSVERPDGSNFTLKIRSTKLEDSAMYFCASFSMVGELFFGEGSRLTVL.

J is TRBJ2-7 and V is TRBV2; no reliable D call. Trimming stripped 7 bases from V and 1 base from J, with 11 bases between. Per germline, CDR1 SNHLY and CDR2 FYNNEI. The CDR3 extends over 13 amino acids. CDR3 residues: CASTQDISYEQYF. In DNA, the CDR3 is TGTGCCAGCACCCAAGACATATCCTACGAGCAGTACTTC. The variable domain in full, with the rest retrieved from reference TRBV2 and TRBJ2-7, is EPEVTQTPSHQVTQMGQEVILRCVPISNHLYFYWYRQILGQKVEFLVSFYNNEISEKSEIFDDQFSVERPDGSNFTLKIRSTKLEDSAMYFCASTQDISYEQYFGPGTRLTVT.

This chain's CDR3 is CASSLGAPGTAVIANYGYTF. CDR3 in DNA: TGTGCCAGCAGCTTGGGTGCTCCCGGGACAGCGGTAATTGCTAACTATGGCTACACCTTC. This chain joins TRBV5-5 and TRBJ1-2, with TRBD1 matching 7 bases. CDR1 and CDR2 (germline): SGHKS, YYEKEE (reference sequence). The CDR3 has 20 amino acids. The trim removed 0 bases at V and 0 bases at J, leaving 17 bases unmatched.

V and J are TRBV20-1 and TRBJ2-1, with 15 nucleotides matching TRBD2. The ends lost 6 bases at V and 7 bases at J; junction bases unmatched: 4. CDR1 and CDR2 from the germline V gene are DFQATT and SNEGSKA (reference sequence). The CDR3 loop spans 14 amino acids. The DNA for the CDR3 is TGCAGTGCCACGGGACTAGCGGGGGGTAATGAGCAGTTCTTC. It is translated as CSATGLAGGNEQFF.

In its sample, this clonotype was seen a few times. V is TRBV6-6 and J is TRBJ2-3, with TRBD2 as a possible D gene (5 bases). Germline-derived CDR1 and CDR2 are MNHNY and SVGAGI (reference sequence). CDR3 size: 14 residues. Trimming removed 7 bases from V and 4 bases from J, with 15 bases in between. The CDR3: CASNEGLAADTQYF. For the CDR3, the DNA is TGTGCCAGCAACGAAGGGCTAGCTGCAGATACGCAGTATTTT.

The rearrangement joins TRBV15 to TRBJ2-2, with D tentatively TRBD2 (7 bases). The CDR3 length is 16 residues. V lost 0 bases and J lost 10, with 18 bases in between. Per germline, CDR1 LNHNV and CDR2 YYDKDF (reference sequence). CDR3: CATSRDLAGAVAELFF. The CDR3 coding sequence is TGTGCCACCAGCAGAGATCTGGCGGGGGCCGTCGCGGAGCTGTTTTTT.

The chain couples TRBV7-3 to TRBJ2-1, with D possibly being TRBD2 (5 bases). The CDR3 runs to 17 residues. The germline CDR1 and CDR2 sequences are SGHTA and FQGTGA. Trimming took off 1 base at V and 5 bases at J, with 18 bases between the two ends. The CDR3 coding sequence is TGTGCCAGCAGCTTAATCCCGGACTCGATCTATAACAATGAGCAGTTCTTC. Amino acids: CASSLIPDSIYNNEQFF.

The chain uses TRBV4-1 and TRBJ2-1; TRBD2 agrees at 7 bases. The CDR3 is 14 residues long. Germline V lookup: CDR1 MGHRA, CDR2 YSYEKL. J gave up 7 bases and V 1 base, and 4 bases lay outside the gene matches. The CDR3: CASSQAGLGNEQFF. The CDR3 coding sequence is TGCGCCAGCAGCCAAGCTGGACTAGGAAATGAGCAGTTCTTC.

This clonotype has just a few counts. The genes are TRBV6-5 and TRBJ1-4, with D perhaps matching TRBD1 (5 bases). The germline gives CDR1 MNHEY, CDR2 SVGAGI. CDR3 length: 14 amino acids. V was cut by 2 bases and J by 8 bases, with 12 bases left in between. The CDR3 sequence: CASSYVRGGEKLFF. CDR3 DNA sequence: TGTGCCAGCAGTTACGTTAGGGGAGGGGAAAAACTGTTTTTT.

The chain uses TRBV6-5 and TRBJ2-2; maybe TRBD2 (5 bases). Germline V gives CDR1 MNHEY, CDR2 SVGAGI. This CDR3 is 15 amino acids long. The ends were cut back, 5 bases at V and 5 bases at J, with 15 bases in the middle. The DNA of the CDR3 is TGTGCCAGCAGTCGAGGATGGGAGAGGACCGGGGAGCTGTTTTTT. It is translated as CASSRGWERTGELFF.

This sequence joins TRBV7-9 and TRBJ2-1; D not certain. V lost 1 base and J 10 bases, leaving 11 bases between the germline ends. Germline CDR1 SEHNR, CDR2 FQNEAQ (reference sequence). The CDR3 runs to 13 residues. CDR3 DNA sequence: TGTGCCAGCAGCTTAGGTAGCATTCTCGAGCAGTTCTTC. It specifies CASSLGSILEQFF.

This clonotype has just one count. At one boundary the junction diverges from the germline segment, which might be a read error. CDR3 DNA: TGCGCCAGCGGCCAAGCTGGGACTAGCGGGACTGAGCAGTTCTTC. This codes for CASGQAGTSGTEQFF. The rearrangement joins TRBV4-1 to TRBJ2-1, with TRBD2 identical over 13 bases. The CDR3 contains 15 residues. In germline, CDR1 is MGHRA, CDR2 YSYEKL.

The chain has TRBV20-1 and TRBJ2-7, with 8 bases aligning to TRBD1. V lost 6 bases, J lost 4 bases, and 11 bases stayed unmatched. The CDR3 loop spans 14 amino acids. In germline, CDR1 is DFQATT, CDR2 SNEGSKA (reference sequence). The CDR3 region has the DNA TGCAGTGCCCTAAGGACAGGGCATTGGTACGAGCAGTACTTC. Protein sequence: CSALRTGHWYEQYF.

This clonotype was counted between two and nine times. The chain couples TRBV7-9 to TRBJ1-1; D is uncertain. V lost 5 bases, J lost 3 bases, and 13 bases lay in between. The CDR3 has 14 residues. CDR1 is SEHNR, CDR2 FQNEAQ, per germline (reference sequence). The CDR3, as DNA: TGTGCCAGCAGCCGAGGAGGACTGCACACTGAAGCTTTCTTT. Translated: CASSRGGLHTEAFF. Supplemented by reference TRBV7-9 and TRBJ1-1, the full variable domain reads DTGVSQNPRHKITKRGQNVTFRCDPISEHNRLYWYRQTLGQGPEFLTYFQNEAQLEKSRLLSDRFSAERPKGSFSTLEIQRTEQGDSAMYLCASSRGGLHTEAFFGQGTRLTVV.

The chain carries TRBV3-1 and TRBJ1-2; tentatively, D is TRBD1 (5 bases). The CDR3 extends over 15 amino acids. Germline CDR1 and CDR2: LGHDT and YNNKEL (reference sequence). Trimming removed 0 bases at V and 4 bases at J, with 12 bases between. The CDR3 bases are TGTGCCAGCAGCCAAGAGTCGGCCGGGGGCTATGGCTACACCTTC. Residues: CASSQESAGGYGYTF.

The chain couples TRBV19 to TRBJ2-1; D is perhaps TRBD2 (5 bases). The CDR3 sequence is 12 residues long. Trimming shortened V by 8 bases and J by 8 bases, and 13 bases separated the two germline ends. Germline CDR1 is LNHDA and CDR2 is SQIVND (reference sequence). CDR3 sequence: CASGPFGDEQFF. CDR3 sequence (DNA): TGTGCCAGTGGCCCGTTCGGGGATGAGCAGTTCTTC.

V and J are TRBV6-2 or TRBV6-3 and TRBJ1-1, with D uncertain. Trimming removed 7 bases from V and 4 bases from J, with 16 bases in between. This CDR3 is 14 amino acids long. Germline assignment: CDR1 MNHEY and CDR2 SVGEGT. The CDR3 loop reads CASTGFSMFTEAFF. The CDR3 DNA reads as TGTGCCAGCACGGGGTTTTCCATGTTCACTGAAGCTTTCTTT.